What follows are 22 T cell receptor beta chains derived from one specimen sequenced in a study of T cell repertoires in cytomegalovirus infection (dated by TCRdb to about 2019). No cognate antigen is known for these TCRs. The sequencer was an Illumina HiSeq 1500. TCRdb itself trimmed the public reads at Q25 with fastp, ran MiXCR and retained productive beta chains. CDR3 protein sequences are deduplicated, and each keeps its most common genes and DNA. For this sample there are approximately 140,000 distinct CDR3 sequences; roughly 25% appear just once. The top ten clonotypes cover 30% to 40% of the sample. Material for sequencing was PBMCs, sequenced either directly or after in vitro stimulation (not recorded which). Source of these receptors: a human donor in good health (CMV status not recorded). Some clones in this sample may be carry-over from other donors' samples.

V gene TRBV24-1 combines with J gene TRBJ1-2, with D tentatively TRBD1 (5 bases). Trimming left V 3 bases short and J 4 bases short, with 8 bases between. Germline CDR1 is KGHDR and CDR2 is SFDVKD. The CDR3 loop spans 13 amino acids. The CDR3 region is CATSDKGLYGYTF. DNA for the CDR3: TGTGCCACCAGTGATAAGGGGCTCTATGGCTACACCTTC.

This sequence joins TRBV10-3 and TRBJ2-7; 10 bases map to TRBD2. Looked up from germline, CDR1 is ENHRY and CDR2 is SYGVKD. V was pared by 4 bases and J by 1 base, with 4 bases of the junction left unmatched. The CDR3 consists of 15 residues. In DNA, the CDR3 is TGTGCCATCAGTGCCGCTAGCGGGAGTTCCTACGAGCAGTACGTC. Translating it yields CAISAASGSSYEQYV.

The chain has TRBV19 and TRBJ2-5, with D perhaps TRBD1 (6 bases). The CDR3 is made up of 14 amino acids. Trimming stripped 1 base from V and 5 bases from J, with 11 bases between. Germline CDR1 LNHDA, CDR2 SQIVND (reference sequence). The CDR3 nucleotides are TGTGCCAGTAGTATAGTGGACAGTCGGGAGACCCAGTACTTC. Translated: CASSIVDSRETQYF.

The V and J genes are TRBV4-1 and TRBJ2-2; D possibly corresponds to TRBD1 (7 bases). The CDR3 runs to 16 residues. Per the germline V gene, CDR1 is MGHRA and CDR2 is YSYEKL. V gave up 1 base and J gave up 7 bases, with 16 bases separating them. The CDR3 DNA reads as TGCGCCAGCAGCCAAGGGGGAGGAGGGGGCGGCGGGGAGCTGTTTTTT. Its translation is CASSQGGGGGGGELFF.

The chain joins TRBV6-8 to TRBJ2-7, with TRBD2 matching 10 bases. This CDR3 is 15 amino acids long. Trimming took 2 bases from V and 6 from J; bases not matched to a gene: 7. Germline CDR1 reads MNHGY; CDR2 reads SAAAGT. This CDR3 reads CASSYASSGRSEQYF. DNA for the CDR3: TGTGCCAGCAGTTACGCGTCTAGCGGGAGATCCGAGCAGTACTTC.

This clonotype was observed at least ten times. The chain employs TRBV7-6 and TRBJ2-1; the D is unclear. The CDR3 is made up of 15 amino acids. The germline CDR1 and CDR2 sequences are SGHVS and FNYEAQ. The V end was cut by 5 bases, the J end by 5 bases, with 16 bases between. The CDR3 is CASSPPGLPNNEQFF. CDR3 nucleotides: TGTGCCAGCAGCCCTCCGGGTCTACCAAACAATGAGCAGTTCTTC.

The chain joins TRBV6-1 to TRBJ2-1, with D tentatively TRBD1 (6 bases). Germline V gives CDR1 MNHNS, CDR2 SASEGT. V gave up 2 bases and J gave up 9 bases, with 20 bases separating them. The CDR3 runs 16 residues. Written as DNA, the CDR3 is TGTGCCAGCAGTGAAATAGGTGCAGGGGACCTCGGTGAGCAGTTCTTC. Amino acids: CASSEIGAGDLGEQFF.

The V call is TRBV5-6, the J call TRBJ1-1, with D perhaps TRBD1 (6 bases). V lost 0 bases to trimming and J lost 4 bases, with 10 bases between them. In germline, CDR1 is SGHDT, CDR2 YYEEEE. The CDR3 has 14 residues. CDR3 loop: CASSLVQGTTEAFF. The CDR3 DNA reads TGTGCCAGCAGCTTGGTTCAGGGGACCACTGAAGCTTTCTTT.

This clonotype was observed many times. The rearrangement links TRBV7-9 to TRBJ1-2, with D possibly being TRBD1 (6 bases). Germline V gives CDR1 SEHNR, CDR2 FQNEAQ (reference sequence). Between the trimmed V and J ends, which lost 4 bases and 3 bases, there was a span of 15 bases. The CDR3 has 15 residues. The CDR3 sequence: CASSYTDRLHYGYTF. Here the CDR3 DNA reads TGTGCCAGCAGCTACACTGACAGGTTGCACTATGGCTACACCTTC. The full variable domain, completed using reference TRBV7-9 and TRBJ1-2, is DTGVSQNPRHKITKRGQNVTFRCDPISEHNRLYWYRQTLGQGPEFLTYFQNEAQLEKSRLLSDRFSAERPKGSFSTLEIQRTEQGDSAMYLCASSYTDRLHYGYTFGSGTRLTVV.

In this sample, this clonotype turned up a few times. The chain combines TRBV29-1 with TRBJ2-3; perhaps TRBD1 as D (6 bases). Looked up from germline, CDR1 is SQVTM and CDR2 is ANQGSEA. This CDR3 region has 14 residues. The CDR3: CSQLQGGALDTQYF. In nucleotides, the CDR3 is TGCAGTCAGTTACAAGGGGGAGCTTTAGATACGCAGTATTTT.

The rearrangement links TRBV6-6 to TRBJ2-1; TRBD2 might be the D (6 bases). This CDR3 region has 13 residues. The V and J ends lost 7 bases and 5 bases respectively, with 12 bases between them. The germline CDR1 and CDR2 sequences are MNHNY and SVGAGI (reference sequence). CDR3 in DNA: TGTGCCAGCATCCAGGGCGGGAACAATGAGCAGTTCTTC. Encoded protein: CASIQGGNNEQFF.

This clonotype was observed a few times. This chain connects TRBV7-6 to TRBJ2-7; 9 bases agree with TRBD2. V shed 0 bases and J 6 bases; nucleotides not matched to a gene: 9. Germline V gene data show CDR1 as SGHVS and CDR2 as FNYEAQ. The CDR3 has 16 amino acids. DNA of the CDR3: TGTGCCAGCAGCTTAGCTTCGGTAGCGGGAGTAGCCGAGCAGTACTTC. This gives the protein CASSLASVAGVAEQYF.

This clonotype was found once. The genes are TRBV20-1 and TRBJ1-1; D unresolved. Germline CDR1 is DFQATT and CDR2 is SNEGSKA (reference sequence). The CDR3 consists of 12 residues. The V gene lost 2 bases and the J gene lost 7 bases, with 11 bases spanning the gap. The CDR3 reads CSARPPRGEAFF. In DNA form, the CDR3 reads TGCAGTGCTAGACCCCCGCGTGGTGAAGCTTTCTTT.

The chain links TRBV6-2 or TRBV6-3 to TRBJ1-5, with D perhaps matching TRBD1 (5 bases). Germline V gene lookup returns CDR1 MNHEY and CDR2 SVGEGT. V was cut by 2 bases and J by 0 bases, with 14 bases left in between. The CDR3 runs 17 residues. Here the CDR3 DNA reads TGTGCCAGCAGTTACGCCTTCGACAGCTATAGCAATCAGCCCCAGCATTTT. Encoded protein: CASSYAFDSYSNQPQHF.

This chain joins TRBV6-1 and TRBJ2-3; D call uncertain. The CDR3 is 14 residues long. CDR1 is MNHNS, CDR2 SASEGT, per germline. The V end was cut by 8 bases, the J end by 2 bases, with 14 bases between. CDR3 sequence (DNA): TGTGCCAGCCTGGATCGTCAGTCCACAGATACGCAGTATTTT. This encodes CASLDRQSTDTQYF.

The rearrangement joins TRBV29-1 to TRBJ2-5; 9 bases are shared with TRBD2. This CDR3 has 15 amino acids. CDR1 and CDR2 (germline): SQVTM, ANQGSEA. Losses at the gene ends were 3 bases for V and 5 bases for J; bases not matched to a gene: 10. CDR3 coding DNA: TGCAGCGTTGATAAAGCGGGAGGACGGGGTGAGACCCAGTACTTC. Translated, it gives CSVDKAGGRGETQYF. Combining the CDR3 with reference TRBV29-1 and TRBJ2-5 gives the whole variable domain SAVISQKPSRDICQRGTSLTIQCQVDSQVTMMFWYRQQPGQSLTLIATANQGSEATYESGFVIDKFPISRPNLTFSTLTVSNMSPEDSSIYLCSVDKAGGRGETQYFGPGTRLLVL.

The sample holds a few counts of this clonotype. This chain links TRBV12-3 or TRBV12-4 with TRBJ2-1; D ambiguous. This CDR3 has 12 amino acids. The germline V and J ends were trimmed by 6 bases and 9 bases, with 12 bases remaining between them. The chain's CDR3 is CASSPNVGEQFF. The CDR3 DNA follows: TGTGCCAGCAGCCCAAACGTAGGTGAGCAGTTCTTC.

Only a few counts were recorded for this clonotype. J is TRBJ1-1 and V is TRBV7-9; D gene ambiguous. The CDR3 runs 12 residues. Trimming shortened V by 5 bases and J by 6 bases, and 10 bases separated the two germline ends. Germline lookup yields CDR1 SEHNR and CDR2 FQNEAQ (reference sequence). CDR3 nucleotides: TGTGCCAGCAGCCCAGTATTGGCTGAAGCTTTCTTT. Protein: CASSPVLAEAFF.

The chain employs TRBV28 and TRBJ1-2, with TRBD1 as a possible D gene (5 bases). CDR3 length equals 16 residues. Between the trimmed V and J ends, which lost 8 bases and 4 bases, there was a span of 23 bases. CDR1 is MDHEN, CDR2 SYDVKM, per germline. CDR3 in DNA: TGTGCCAGCGTCACCTACGGGACGTTGGTAGGCTATGGCTACACCTTC. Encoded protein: CASVTYGTLVGYGYTF.

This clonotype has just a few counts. CDR3 residues: CASSQGVRTGYEQYF. The CDR3 DNA reads TGCGCCAGCAGCCAAGGGGTTCGGACCGGCTACGAGCAGTACTTC. The rearrangement links TRBV4-1 to TRBJ2-7, with unresolved D. The V end lost 1 base, the J end lost 3 bases, and 13 bases lay between the germline ends. In germline, CDR1 is MGHRA, CDR2 YSYEKL. The CDR3 sequence is 15 residues long.

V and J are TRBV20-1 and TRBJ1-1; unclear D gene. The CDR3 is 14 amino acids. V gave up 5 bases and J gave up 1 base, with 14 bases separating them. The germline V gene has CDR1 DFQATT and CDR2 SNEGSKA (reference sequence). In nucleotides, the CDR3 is TGCAGTGCTCTCGATATGTCGACGAACACTGAAGCTTTCTTT. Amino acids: CSALDMSTNTEAFF.

The CDR3 nucleotides are TGTGCCAGCAGCTTATCGACGGGCCCCCCAAGCTCTGGAAACACCATATATTTT. Its translation is CASSLSTGPPSSGNTIYF. The rearrangement links TRBV11-2 to TRBJ1-3; D is undetermined. The V gene's germline CDR1 is SGHAT and CDR2 FQNNGV. This CDR3 comprises 18 residues. Trimming stripped 2 bases from V and 0 bases from J, with 17 bases between. Using reference TRBV11-2 and TRBJ1-3 for the parts outside the CDR3, the full variable domain is EAGVAQSPRYKIIEKRQSVAFWCNPISGHATLYWYQQILGQGPKLLIQFQNNGVVDDSQLPKDRFSAERLKGVDSTLKIQPAKLEDSAVYLCASSLSTGPPSSGNTIYFGEGSWLTVV.